This T cell receptor beta chain was identified during a study of blood T cell repertoires in COVID-19. About the research overall: Sources were T cells, B-cell-depleted T cells, or PBMCs; the material itself was cDNA or gDNA.

Using immunoSEQ multiplex PCR, the repertoire was profiled, and TCRdb retains in-frame clones only, with some absent. The data show a few hundred thousand clones, approximately 91% seen once. The sequence was obtained from a person between 18 and 35 years old with COVID-19, enrolled during active disease. Source material: peripheral blood.

CDR3 residues: CASSLGLGGQETQYF. Written as DNA, the CDR3 is TGTGCCAGCAGCTTAGGCCTTGGGGGGCAAGAGACCCAGTACTTC. The J gene is TRBJ2-5, the V gene TRBV13; maybe TRBD2 (6 bases). Germline V lookup: CDR1 PRHDT, CDR2 FYEKMQ (reference sequence). Trimming cost V 0 bases and J 2 bases, with 10 bases left between them. The CDR3 loop spans 15 amino acids. The full variable domain, rest sourced from reference TRBV13 and TRBJ2-5, is AAGVIQSPRHLIKEKRETATLKCYPIPRHDTVYWYQQGPGQDPQFLISFYEKMQSDKGSIPDRFSAQQFSDYHSELNMSSLELGDSALYFCASSLGLGGQETQYFGPGTRLLVL.